This is a list of T cell receptor beta chains from one sample in a study of beta chain features in type 1 diabetes. TCRdb's copy holds only in-frame clones and misses some; the assay was immunoSEQ multiplex PCR. Among 550,000 to 850,000 clones listed, over 10% were seen once. Sequencing was carried out using naive CD4+ T cells from blood. The receptors derive from a man between 18 and 35 years old with type 1 diabetes. Both conserved end residues are part of each CDR3. A D gene is named only where the DNA matches it firmly. Not all rows give a size; the values are once, few, many and, for expanded clones, a class.

length: 11; size: .; J: TRBJ2-7; D: .; V: TRBV13; CDR3: CASRRNYEQYF; DNA: TGTGCCAGCAGAAGGAATTACGAGCAGTACTTC
length: 14; size: .; J: TRBJ2-7; D: .; V: TRBV15; CDR3: CATSRDRGIYEQYF; DNA: TGTGCCACCAGCAGAGATCGCGGGATATACGAGCAGTACTTC
length: 15; size: .; J: TRBJ2-3; D: TRBD1; V: TRBV6-1; CDR3: CASSSKGAFAHTQYF; DNA: TGTGCCAGCAGTTCAAAGGGGGCCTTTGCCCATACGCAGTATTTT
length: 12; size: .; J: TRBJ1-1; D: .; V: TRBV29-1; CDR3: CSSGRVDTEAFF; DNA: TGCAGCTCGGGGAGGGTGGACACTGAAGCTTTCTTT
length: 15; size: .; J: TRBJ1-5; D: TRBD1; V: TRBV7-2; CDR3: CASNRGLDSNQPQHF; DNA: TGTGCCAGCAACAGGGGGCTAGATAGCAATCAGCCCCAGCATTTT
length: 13; size: few; J: TRBJ2-3; D: .; V: TRBV5-6; CDR3: CASRVMGTDTQYF; DNA: TGTGCCAGCAGGGTTATGGGCACAGATACGCAGTATTTT
length: 12; size: .; J: TRBJ1-1; D: .; V: TRBV7-2; CDR3: CASSLEIGRAFF; DNA: TGTGCCAGCAGCTTAGAAATAGGGCGGGCTTTCTTT
length: 13; size: once; J: TRBJ1-5; D: .; V: TRBV2; CDR3: CASESRSNQPQHF; DNA: TGTGCCAGCGAATCTCGTAGCAATCAGCCCCAGCATTTT
length: 18; size: few; J: TRBJ2-2; D: .; V: TRBV5-1; CDR3: CASSFRSGPGANTGELFF; DNA: TGCGCCAGCAGCTTCAGGTCAGGCCCGGGGGCGAACACCGGGGAGCTGTTTTTT
length: 13; size: .; J: TRBJ1-4; D: .; V: TRBV30; CDR3: CAWSRATNEKLFF; DNA: TGTGCCTGGAGTAGGGCAACTAATGAAAAACTGTTTTTT
length: 17; size: .; J: TRBJ1-1; D: TRBD1; V: TRBV7-9; CDR3: CASSLAGTGSGNTEAFF; DNA: TGTGCCAGCAGCTTAGCCGGGACAGGGTCGGGAAACACTGAAGCTTTCTTT
length: 13; size: few; J: TRBJ2-1; D: .; V: TRBV11-3; CDR3: CASSLEGGGSQFF; DNA: TGTGCCAGCAGCTTAGAAGGTGGTGGCTCCCAGTTCTTC
length: 14; size: few; J: TRBJ1-1; D: .; V: TRBV21-1; CDR3: CASTLQGADTEAFF; DNA: TGTGCCAGCACCCTACAAGGGGCGGACACTGAAGCTTTCTTT
length: 14; size: few; J: TRBJ1-4; D: .; V: TRBV5-1; CDR3: CASSLGPANEKLFF; DNA: TGCGCCAGCAGCTTGGGGCCGGCGAATGAAAAACTGTTTTTT
length: 13; size: few; J: TRBJ1-1; D: .; V: TRBV30; CDR3: CAWSTDMNTEAFF; DNA: TGTGCCTGGAGCACAGACATGAACACTGAAGCTTTCTTT